This T cell receptor (beta chain) was retrieved from a study of blood T cell repertoires in COVID-19. This clone was found a few times. Patients from Seattle were sampled longitudinally, starting during active infection. TCRdb keeps only in-frame clones here, not all; method: immunoSEQ multiplex PCR. The data contain 250,000 to 400,000 clones, roughly 90% of them seen just once; the ten biggest clones take up under 3%. V lost 5 bases, J lost 8 bases, and 13 bases lay in between. This CDR3 is built from 13 residues. Germline V gives CDR1 SEHNR, CDR2 FQNEAQ (reference sequence). The receptor comes from a woman between 25 and 40 years old with COVID-19, enrolled during active disease. Sequencing was carried out using peripheral blood. J is TRBJ1-3 and V is TRBV7-9; a possible D gene is TRBD1 (6 bases). CDR3 amino acids: CASSPGDRDTIYF. CDR3 nucleotides: TGTGCCAGCAGCCCAGGGGACCGGGACACCATATATTTT.